These 15 T cell receptor beta chains came from one sample sequenced in a study of blood T cell repertoires in COVID-19. Method: immunoSEQ multiplex PCR; TCRdb's copy keeps in-frame clones and lacks some. This table holds around 300,000 clones, around nine tenths found once. Material: PBMCs or T cells enriched from blood (not recorded which). These receptors were taken from a woman aged 40 to 55 who had recovered from COVID-19.

This chain uses TRBV18 with TRBJ1-2; 8 bases agree with TRBD1. The CDR3 is 17 amino acids. The V and J ends lost 3 bases and 2 bases, in that order; junction bases with no gene match: 11. Germline-derived CDR1 and CDR2 are KGHSH and LQKENI. CDR3 loop: CASSPQFRDRNNYGYTF. CDR3 bases: TGTGCCAGCTCACCGCAGTTTCGGGACAGGAACAACTATGGCTACACCTTC.

This clone was seen a few times. This sequence joins TRBV27 and TRBJ1-1; possibly TRBD1 for D (5 bases). The germline V and J ends were trimmed by 4 bases and 1 base, with 10 bases remaining between them. Germline CDR1 is MNHEY and CDR2 is SMNVEV (reference sequence). The CDR3 totals 14 residues. DNA for the CDR3: TGTGCCAGCAGTTATGGCAGGGCGAACACTGAAGCTTTCTTT. Translation: CASSYGRANTEAFF.

This chain links TRBV19 with TRBJ2-3; possible D gene TRBD2, 5 bases. The V and J ends lost 9 bases and 0 bases respectively, with 7 bases between them. This CDR3 has 12 amino acids. Germline CDR1 is LNHDA and CDR2 is SQIVND (reference sequence). The CDR3, as DNA: TGTGCCAGCCGCGGGAGCACAGATACGCAGTATTTT. Translating it yields CASRGSTDTQYF.

The V and J genes are TRBV7-3 and TRBJ2-1, with 11 bases identical to TRBD2. Germline V gene sequence: CDR1 SGHTA, CDR2 FQGTGA. CDR3 length equals 16 residues. V lost 2 bases, J lost 4 bases, and 4 bases stayed unmatched. The chain's CDR3 is CASSLSSSGGYNEQFF. CDR3 in DNA: TGTGCCAGCAGCTTATCGTCTAGCGGGGGGTACAATGAGCAGTTCTTC.

V is TRBV18 and J is TRBJ1-3, with D uncertain. The CDR3 covers 14 residues. Trimming pared 0 bases from V and 3 bases from J, leaving 6 bases between. Per germline, CDR1 KGHSH and CDR2 LQKENI. This chain's CDR3 is CASSPPGSGNTIYF. For the CDR3, the DNA is TGTGCCAGCTCACCACCGGGGAGTGGAAACACCATATATTTT.

The chain carries TRBV11-2 and TRBJ1-1; D not certain. This CDR3 has 12 amino acids. Deletions cut 1 base from V and 8 bases from J, with 8 bases between. The V gene's germline CDR1 is SGHAT and CDR2 FQNNGV. The CDR3 region has the DNA TGTGCCAGCAGCTTAGCTGCCAGGGAAGCTTTCTTT. It is translated as CASSLAAREAFF.

J is TRBJ2-7 and V is TRBV7-8, with 8 bases fitting TRBD1. The trim removed 5 bases at V and 4 bases at J, leaving 4 bases unmatched. Germline values: CDR1 SGHVS, CDR2 FQNEAQ. The CDR3 contains 13 residues. Written as DNA, the CDR3 is TGTGCCAGCAGCCTAACAGGGGGATACGAGCAGTACTTC. Its protein is CASSLTGGYEQYF.

Many counts were recorded for this clone. The chain carries TRBV7-9 and TRBJ2-5; TRBD1 is a possible D gene (6 bases). The CDR3 loop spans 14 amino acids. V was shortened by 1 base and J by 4 bases, with 10 bases between the two germline ends. Per germline, CDR1 SEHNR and CDR2 FQNEAQ (reference sequence). CDR3 amino acids: CASSLGGLGETQYF. The CDR3 DNA sequence: TGTGCCAGCAGCTTAGGGGGGCTCGGAGAGACCCAGTACTTC.

The V call is TRBV9, the J call TRBJ2-2, with D possibly matching TRBD2 (5 bases). V gave up 3 bases and J gave up 6 bases, with 18 bases separating them. Per the germline V gene, CDR1 is SGDLS and CDR2 is YYNGEE. The CDR3 covers 16 residues. CDR3 nucleotide sequence: TGTGCCAGCAGCGAGAAGGGAGTGCTGGTAGCCGGGGAGCTGTTTTTT. Protein: CASSEKGVLVAGELFF.

J is TRBJ1-5 and V is TRBV27; D uncertain. This CDR3 is 14 amino acids long. CDR1 is MNHEY and CDR2 is SMNVEV in the germline V gene (reference sequence). V lost 8 bases, J lost 6 bases, and 17 bases lay in between. The DNA of the CDR3 is TGTGCCAGCTTTCCCATGGGAGTCGGTCAGCCCCAGCATTTT. This translates into CASFPMGVGQPQHF.

In DNA, the CDR3 is TGTGCCACCAGTGATGGGAGGACAGGGGGCTACGAGCAGTACTTC. The encoded protein is CATSDGRTGGYEQYF. The chain recombines TRBV24-1 with TRBJ2-7; TRBD1 matches at 10 bases. V trimming: 3 bases; J trimming: 3 bases; junction bases outside the gene matches: 4. Germline-derived CDR1 and CDR2 are KGHDR and SFDVKD. This CDR3 is 15 amino acids long.

V is TRBV27 and J is TRBJ2-1, with a possible D match to TRBD2 (6 bases). The CDR3 extends over 15 amino acids. V lost 2 bases to trimming and J lost 2 bases, with 10 bases between them. Germline CDR1 MNHEY, CDR2 SMNVEV (reference sequence). DNA of the CDR3: TGTGCCAGCAGTTTACGCGGGGCCGCCTACAATGAGCAGTTCTTC. Its translation: CASSLRGAAYNEQFF.

The rearrangement joins TRBV21-1 to TRBJ2-7; the DNA was not used to check the table's D call, TRBD2. TRBV21-1 is given as a pseudogene. CDR3 length: 16 amino acids. This CDR3 reads CASSRYSGGNSYEQYF. As DNA, the CDR3 is TGTGCCAGCAGCAGGTATAGCGGGGGGAACTCCTACGAGCAGTACTTC.

The chain combines TRBV5-1 with TRBJ2-1; perhaps TRBD1 as D (6 bases). V was clipped by 1 base and J by 3 bases, with 11 bases between them. Germline CDR1 is SGHRS and CDR2 is YFSETQ. This CDR3 region has 15 residues. The CDR3 DNA sequence: TGCGCCAGCAGCTTGTCTACAGGGATCTACAATGAGCAGTTCTTC. The encoded protein is CASSLSTGIYNEQFF.

The chain carries TRBV13 and TRBJ1-3; D may be TRBD1 (5 bases). Per germline, CDR1 PRHDT and CDR2 FYEKMQ (reference sequence). This CDR3 is built from 16 residues. The V gene lost 1 base and the J gene lost 0 bases, with 10 bases spanning the gap. CDR3 coding DNA: TGTGCCAGCAGCTTAGCCACAGGTTCCTCTGGAAACACCATATATTTT. It specifies CASSLATGSSGNTIYF.